These 31 T cell receptor beta chains came from one sample sequenced in a study of blood T cell repertoires in COVID-19. Produced via immunoSEQ multiplex PCR; TCRdb's table is partial and in-frame only. The sample gives fewer than 200,000 clones, roughly 84% of which show up once; around 1.2% is in the top ten. What was sequenced was PBMCs or T cells enriched from blood (not recorded which). The receptors shown here come from a human donor with acute COVID-19. The donor label of this sample is uncertain.

V usage is TRBV7-9 and J usage is TRBJ2-1; 7 positions agree with TRBD2. In germline, CDR1 is SEHNR, CDR2 FQNEAQ (reference sequence). This CDR3 contains 15 residues. V lost 5 bases and J lost 1; bases outside the gene matches: 5. The DNA of the CDR3 is TGTGCCAGCAGCCCGAGCGGGGCGTCCTACAATGAGCAGTTCTTC. Translated, it gives CASSPSGASYNEQFF.

The chain recombines TRBV11-2 with TRBJ2-2; 8 bases match TRBD2. Germline V gives CDR1 SGHAT, CDR2 FQNNGV. The CDR3 is 16 residues long. V was clipped by 1 base and J by 0 bases; unmatched bases: 1. The DNA of the CDR3 is TGTGCCAGCAGCTTAGTTAGCGGGGCGAACACCGGGGAGCTGTTTTTT. It yields the protein CASSLVSGANTGELFF.

The chain employs TRBV6-2 or TRBV6-3 and TRBJ1-1; D perhaps matches TRBD1 (5 bases). The CDR3 contains 15 residues. CDR1 and CDR2 from the germline V gene are MNHEY and SVGEGT. V lost 4 bases to trimming and J lost 5 bases, with 17 bases between them. The CDR3 bases are TGTGCCAGCAGTTCTTCCCAGGGCGCGAGGACTGAAGCTTTCTTT. Its translation is CASSSSQGARTEAFF.

The genes are TRBV27 and TRBJ1-2, with 7 bases lining up with TRBD1. This CDR3 comprises 14 residues. Trimming cost V 5 bases and J 5 bases; bases outside gene matches: 8. From germline, CDR1 is MNHEY and CDR2 SMNVEV (reference sequence). The CDR3 sequence is CASSPDRLVYGYTF. The CDR3 DNA is TGTGCCAGCAGTCCGGACAGGCTAGTGTATGGCTACACCTTC.

The V gene is TRBV7-9, the J gene TRBJ2-3; TRBD2 might be the D (5 bases). Between the trimmed V and J ends, which lost 1 base and 4 bases, there was a span of 15 bases. The germline gives CDR1 SEHNR, CDR2 FQNEAQ (reference sequence). The CDR3 is 16 amino acids. CDR3 bases: TGTGCCAGCAGCTTAGGTCTCCTCGGGGTCGCAGATACGCAGTATTTT. Encoded protein: CASSLGLLGVADTQYF. Full variable domain (missing parts from reference TRBV7-9 and TRBJ2-3): DTGVSQNPRHKITKRGQNVTFRCDPISEHNRLYWYRQTLGQGPEFLTYFQNEAQLEKSRLLSDRFSAERPKGSFSTLEIQRTEQGDSAMYLCASSLGLLGVADTQYFGPGTRLTVL.

The V and J genes are TRBV7-6 and TRBJ1-1; D ambiguous. Trimming cost V 2 bases and J 2 bases, with 12 bases left between them. The CDR3 is 15 residues long. The germline CDR1 and CDR2 sequences are SGHVS and FNYEAQ. In nucleotides, the CDR3 is TGTGCCAGCAGCTTAACGGCTGGGCATAACACTGAAGCTTTCTTT. Amino acid sequence: CASSLTAGHNTEAFF.

This clone showed up just once. The chain joins TRBV5-4 to TRBJ2-5; 14 positions match TRBD2. Trimming cost V 4 bases and J 5 bases; bases outside gene matches: 10. The CDR3 is 17 amino acids. In germline, CDR1 is SGHNT, CDR2 YYREEE (reference sequence). The DNA for the CDR3 is TGTGCCAGCAGCCAGACTAGCGGGGGGGCTCGGTGGGAGACCCAGTACTTC. It specifies CASSQTSGGARWETQYF. Together with reference TRBV5-4 and TRBJ2-5, the CDR3 gives the full variable domain: ETGVTQSPTHLIKTRGQQVTLRCSSQSGHNTVSWYQQALGQGPQFIFQYYREEENGRGNFPPRFSGLQFPNYSSELNVNALELDDSALYLCASSQTSGGARWETQYFGPGTRLLVL.

This chain joins TRBV27 and TRBJ2-7; 7 bases line up with TRBD2. The V gene's germline CDR1 is MNHEY and CDR2 SMNVEV (reference sequence). V was pared by 3 bases and J by 0 bases, with 5 bases of the junction left unmatched. CDR3 length: 15 residues. CDR3 region: CASSLAAGISYEQYF. The CDR3 coding sequence is TGTGCCAGCAGTTTGGCAGCGGGGATCTCCTACGAGCAGTACTTC.

The chain has TRBV7-2 and TRBJ1-2, with D uncertain. Trimming took 5 bases from V and 1 from J, leaving 14 bases between them. CDR1 is SGHTA and CDR2 is FQGNSA in the germline V gene. CDR3 length: 15 residues. The CDR3 DNA sequence: TGTGCCAGCAGCCCCTCCCGCGAGGTTAACTATGGCTACACCTTC. This sequence encodes CASSPSREVNYGYTF.

The V gene is TRBV6-5, the J gene TRBJ2-2; D not certain. The V gene's germline CDR1 is MNHEY and CDR2 SVGAGI. The CDR3 contains 13 residues. V gave up 9 bases and J gave up 6 bases, with 14 bases separating them. This CDR3 is CASTTRVAGELFF. DNA of the CDR3: TGTGCCAGTACGACCCGGGTTGCCGGGGAGCTGTTTTTT.

V and J are TRBV2 and TRBJ1-1; D possibly corresponds to TRBD1 (5 bases). From germline, CDR1 is SNHLY and CDR2 FYNNEI. Trimming pared 6 bases from V and 1 base from J, leaving 12 bases between. The CDR3 spans 14 residues. The CDR3 here is CASRVDRPNTEAFF. In DNA, the CDR3 is TGTGCCAGCAGGGTTGACAGACCGAACACTGAAGCTTTCTTT.

The gene calls are TRBV7-9 and TRBJ1-5; D unclear. The length of the CDR3 is 14 residues. Germline V gives CDR1 SEHNR, CDR2 FQNEAQ (reference sequence). V shed 0 bases and J shed 6 bases, with 9 bases lying between them. CDR3 DNA: TGTGCCAGCAGCTTAGCCCATGGCGGTCAGCCCCAGCATTTT. Protein product: CASSLAHGGQPQHF. Full variable domain (remainder filled in from reference TRBV7-9 and TRBJ1-5): DTGVSQNPRHKITKRGQNVTFRCDPISEHNRLYWYRQTLGQGPEFLTYFQNEAQLEKSRLLSDRFSAERPKGSFSTLEIQRTEQGDSAMYLCASSLAHGGQPQHFGDGTRLSIL.

V and J are TRBV7-3 and TRBJ2-3, with TRBD2 identical over 14 bases. The CDR3 has 17 residues. Germline assignment: CDR1 SGHTA and CDR2 FQGTGA. J lost 6 bases, V lost 5 bases, and 10 bases had no gene match. The CDR3 reads CASSPGTSGGLRDTQYF. The DNA for the CDR3 is TGTGCCAGCAGCCCCGGGACTAGCGGGGGATTGAGGGATACGCAGTATTTT.

The chain has TRBV19 and TRBJ1-1; 7 bases fit TRBD1. J lost 5 bases, V lost 4 bases, and 10 bases had no gene match. The germline V gene encodes CDR1 LNHDA and CDR2 SQIVND (reference sequence). This CDR3 comprises 15 residues. The CDR3, as DNA: TGTGCCAGTAGTACGACAGGGTCGGGGTGGACTGAAGCTTTCTTT. It translates to CASSTTGSGWTEAFF.

This chain links TRBV5-5 with TRBJ2-5; tentatively, D is TRBD2 (6 bases). V was trimmed by 0 bases and J by 4 bases, leaving 19 bases between them. Germline assignment: CDR1 SGHKS and CDR2 YYEKEE (reference sequence). The CDR3 runs to 17 residues. The CDR3 nucleotides read TGTGCCAGCAGCTTGGCCGCCGGCAGGGTCGGGGGAGAGACCCAGTACTTC. Translating gives CASSLAAGRVGGETQYF.

The chain recombines TRBV7-3 with TRBJ2-2; D ambiguous. The V and J ends lost 5 bases and 6 bases respectively, with 7 bases between them. Germline CDR1 is SGHTA and CDR2 is FQGTGA. CDR3 length: 12 amino acids. The DNA for the CDR3 is TGTGCCAGCAGCCTTATCTCCGGGGAGCTGTTTTTT. Translation: CASSLISGELFF.

The chain couples TRBV18 to TRBJ2-7, with D possibly TRBD2 on 6 matching bases. Deletions cut 6 bases from V and 0 bases from J, with 12 bases between. The CDR3 spans 14 residues. Germline V gene sequence: CDR1 KGHSH, CDR2 LQKENI. The DNA for the CDR3 is TGTGCCAGCTCGCAGGACGGGAGCTCCTACGAGCAGTACTTC. It yields the protein CASSQDGSSYEQYF.

The chain recombines TRBV27 with TRBJ1-1, with 7 bases that match TRBD1. This CDR3 contains 13 residues. The germline CDR1 and CDR2 sequences are MNHEY and SMNVEV (reference sequence). V was clipped by 3 bases and J by 5 bases; unmatched bases: 3. This chain's CDR3 is CASSFSQGTEAFF. For the CDR3, the DNA is TGTGCCAGCAGTTTCTCACAGGGGACTGAAGCTTTCTTT.

V is TRBV6-4 and J is TRBJ2-2; TRBD1 aligns across 7 bases. Germline V gene sequence: CDR1 MRHNA, CDR2 SNTAGT. The junction had 1 base not matched to a gene; V was cut back by 3 bases and J by 3 bases. This CDR3 comprises 14 residues. CDR3 residues: CASSDQGDTGELFF. The DNA for the CDR3 is TGTGCCAGCAGTGATCAGGGGGACACCGGGGAGCTGTTTTTT.

CDR3: CASSSRVAGRAEAFF. CDR3 nucleotide sequence: TGTGCCAGCAGCTCAAGGGTCGCGGGTCGCGCTGAAGCTTTCTTT. V and J are TRBV11-2 and TRBJ1-1; D gene ambiguous. The CDR3 spans 15 residues. From germline, CDR1 is SGHAT and CDR2 FQNNGV. Trimming took 4 bases from V and 6 from J, leaving 18 bases between them.

This chain uses TRBV7-9 with TRBJ1-3, with a possible D match to TRBD1 (5 bases). This CDR3 region has 17 residues. CDR1 is SEHNR and CDR2 is FQNEAQ in the germline V gene (reference sequence). Trimming stripped 6 bases from V and 4 bases from J, with 22 bases between. CDR3 coding DNA: TGTGCCAGCAGTCTACCCCCTCTGGGCAGGGCGGGAAACACCATATATTTT. Its translation is CASSLPPLGRAGNTIYF.

This clone was recorded a few times. The V gene is TRBV9, the J gene TRBJ1-2; D not resolved. The germline V gene has CDR1 SGDLS and CDR2 YYNGEE. The CDR3 length is 13 residues. V dropped 0 bases and J dropped 1 base, with 4 bases sitting between them. In nucleotides, the CDR3 is TGTGCCAGCAGCGTAGCAAATAACTATGGCTACACCTTC. Translating it yields CASSVANNYGYTF.

The rearrangement joins TRBV7-2 to TRBJ2-5, with no clear D. CDR1 is SGHTA and CDR2 is FQGNSA in the germline V gene. V was cut by 1 base and J by 5 bases, with 8 bases left in between. The CDR3 consists of 13 residues. CDR3 protein: CASSLGQRETQYF. The CDR3 DNA follows: TGTGCCAGCAGCTTAGGGCAGAGGGAGACCCAGTACTTC.

The chain is built from TRBV6-1 and TRBJ1-1; D possibly corresponds to TRBD1 (5 bases). V was trimmed by 0 bases and J by 0 bases, leaving 11 bases between them. This CDR3 contains 16 residues. Per germline, CDR1 MNHNS and CDR2 SASEGT. In DNA, the CDR3 is TGTGCCAGCAGTGAAGCTAGGGGCAGATTGAACACTGAAGCTTTCTTT. It yields the protein CASSEARGRLNTEAFF.

V and J are TRBV18 and TRBJ2-3; 14 nucleotides line up with TRBD2. V trimming: 4 bases; J trimming: 5 bases; junction bases outside the gene matches: 2. Germline loops: CDR1 KGHSH, CDR2 LQKENI. The CDR3 runs to 15 residues. CDR3 sequence reads: CASSRGLAGEDTQYF. CDR3 bases: TGTGCCAGCTCACGGGGACTAGCGGGGGAAGATACGCAGTATTTT.

The chain couples TRBV20-1 to TRBJ2-7; D perhaps matches TRBD1 (5 bases). Trimming removed 3 bases at V and 8 bases at J, with 14 bases between. This CDR3 spans 12 amino acids. Looked up from germline, CDR1 is DFQATT and CDR2 is SNEGSKA (reference sequence). CDR3: CSASPQGSKQYF. For the CDR3, the DNA is TGCAGTGCTAGTCCCCAGGGTTCCAAGCAGTACTTC.

CDR3 DNA sequence: TGTGCCAGCGGGCCGGCCGGGGAGCTGTTTTTT. Protein sequence: CASGPAGELFF. The chain links TRBV3-1 (or the pseudogene TRBV3-2) to TRBJ2-2; D gene uncertain. V shed 8 bases and J shed 6 bases, with 7 bases lying between them. Per the germline V gene, CDR1 is LGHDT and CDR2 is YNNKEL (reference sequence). This CDR3 comprises 11 residues.

V gene TRBV3-1 (or the pseudogene TRBV3-2) combines with J gene TRBJ1-1; a weak D match, TRBD1 (6 bases). The CDR3 is made up of 16 amino acids. CDR1 and CDR2 from the germline V gene are LGHDT and YNNKEL (reference sequence). V dropped 0 bases and J dropped 7 bases, with 18 bases sitting between them. The CDR3, as DNA: TGTGCCAGCAGCCAAGATGTCCAGGGGAAGTTGAGTGAAGCTTTCTTT. It codes for CASSQDVQGKLSEAFF.

The V and J genes are TRBV4-3 and TRBJ2-3; possible D gene TRBD2, 6 bases. This CDR3 region has 20 residues. The V gene's germline CDR1 is LGHNA and CDR2 YSLEER. V was trimmed by 0 bases and J by 5 bases, leaving 27 bases between them. The DNA of the CDR3 is TGCGCCAGCAGCCAAGATAGTGCGGGCGGGATAGGGAAGGGCGAAGATACGCAGTATTTT. Translation: CASSQDSAGGIGKGEDTQYF.

The gene calls are TRBV5-6 and TRBJ2-7, with a possible D match to TRBD2 (7 bases). The V gene lost 3 bases and the J gene lost 0 bases, with 16 bases spanning the gap. CDR3 length equals 16 residues. The V gene's germline CDR1 is SGHDT and CDR2 YYEEEE. The CDR3: CASSSGGGHSSYEQYF. The CDR3 DNA is TGTGCCAGCAGCTCCGGCGGGGGCCACAGCTCCTACGAGCAGTACTTC.

This rearrangement joins TRBV6-5 to TRBJ1-4, with 10 bases identical to TRBD1. V was clipped by 2 bases and J by 6 bases; unmatched bases: 0. CDR3 length equals 14 residues. Germline lookup yields CDR1 MNHEY and CDR2 SVGAGI. CDR3 in DNA: TGTGCCAGCAGTTACGGGACAGGGGATGAAAAACTGTTTTTT. Amino acids: CASSYGTGDEKLFF.